Presented here are 16 T cell receptor beta chains from one specimen sequenced in a study of blood T cell repertoires in COVID-19. Profiling relied on immunoSEQ multiplex PCR, and the TCRdb table lists in-frame clones only, not all of them. This table has about 340,000 clones, around nine tenths appearing once. The sample comprised peripheral blood. Receptors originate from a woman aged 18-29 years who had recovered from COVID-19.

The rearrangement uses TRBV5-6 and TRBJ1-1; no definite D call. Germline values: CDR1 SGHDT, CDR2 YYEEEE. Trimming shortened V by 3 bases and J by 1 base, and 7 bases separated the two germline ends. The CDR3 totals 13 residues. In DNA, the CDR3 is TGTGCCAGCAGCTGGGCCCCGAACACTGAAGCTTTCTTT. Residues: CASSWAPNTEAFF.

The chain links TRBV7-2 to TRBJ2-1; 7 bases are shared with TRBD2. The CDR3 spans 17 residues. CDR1 is SGHTA and CDR2 is FQGNSA in the germline V gene. V was pared by 2 bases and J by 8 bases, with 15 bases of the junction left unmatched. In DNA form, the CDR3 reads TGTGCCAGCAGCTTACGTCTCGGGCGGGAGTTTCCCCATGAGCAGTTCTTC. Translating gives CASSLRLGREFPHEQFF.

The J gene is TRBJ1-1, the V gene TRBV20-1; no clear D. Germline values: CDR1 DFQATT, CDR2 SNEGSKA (reference sequence). V shed 3 bases and J shed 3 bases, with 11 bases lying between them. The CDR3 sequence is 13 residues long. CDR3 protein: CSASVGRDTEAFF. DNA for the CDR3: TGCAGTGCTAGTGTTGGGCGTGACACTGAAGCTTTCTTT.

The chain employs TRBV7-9 and TRBJ2-2; possibly TRBD2 for D (6 bases). This CDR3 has 12 residues. V was pared by 7 bases and J by 10 bases, with 13 bases between. In germline, CDR1 is SEHNR, CDR2 FQNEAQ (reference sequence). In DNA form, the CDR3 reads TGTGCCAGCAAAGAGGGGACTCAGGAGCTGTTTTTT. This sequence encodes CASKEGTQELFF.

The gene calls are TRBV19 and TRBJ2-3; D perhaps matches TRBD2 (7 bases). The CDR3 contains 15 residues. The ends were cut back, 4 bases at V and 1 base at J, with 12 bases in the middle. Germline V gene lookup returns CDR1 LNHDA and CDR2 SQIVND (reference sequence). This CDR3 is CASSSSGGRTDTQYF. CDR3 DNA sequence: TGTGCCAGTAGTAGCTCGGGGGGCCGCACAGATACGCAGTATTTT.

The genes are TRBV30 and TRBJ2-3; perhaps TRBD1 as D (5 bases). Trimming shortened V by 2 bases and J by 0 bases, and 18 bases separated the two germline ends. This CDR3 is built from 17 residues. CDR1 and CDR2 from the germline V gene are GTSNPN and SVGIG (reference sequence). Here the CDR3 reads CAWSHHQRQTSTDTQYF. The CDR3, as DNA: TGTGCCTGGAGTCATCATCAAAGACAGACTAGCACAGATACGCAGTATTTT. Drawing the rest from reference TRBV30 and TRBJ2-3, the complete variable domain is SQTIHQWPATLVQPVGSPLSLECTVEGTSNPNLYWYRQAAGRGLQLLFYSVGIGQISSEVPQNLSASRPQDRQFILSSKKLLLSDSGFYLCAWSHHQRQTSTDTQYFGPGTRLTVL.

The table lists this clone with a count of one. The chain joins TRBV6-2 or TRBV6-3 to TRBJ1-5; a weak D match, TRBD1 (5 bases). Trimming left V 4 bases short and J 5 bases short, with 21 bases between. Germline loops: CDR1 MNHEY, CDR2 SVGEGT. This CDR3 is 17 amino acids long. This chain's CDR3 is CASSFPPPQGAYQPQHF. The CDR3 bases are TGTGCCAGCAGTTTTCCCCCCCCGCAGGGCGCGTATCAGCCCCAGCATTTT.

The genes are TRBV12-2 and TRBJ2-1; no DNA check was done on the table's D call, TRBD2. TRBV12-2 is a pseudogene segment. The CDR3 runs 15 residues. CDR3 in amino acids: CASRFRGLAVSEQFF. Written as DNA, the CDR3 is TGTGCAAGTCGCTTTCGGGGGTTAGCGGTGAGTGAGCAGTTCTTC.

Worth noting for this clone: The DNA is left out, because the CDR3 cannot be placed on it with certainty; the CDR3 is given as TCRdb lists it. The CDR3 is CASSARLRQQETQYF. The V and J genes are TRBV7-7 and TRBJ2-5; the D call TRBD2 from the table was never checked on the DNA. The CDR3 contains 15 residues when both ends are counted. The V gene's germline CDR1 is SSHAT and CDR2 FNYEAQ (reference sequence).

V usage is TRBV7-2 and J usage is TRBJ1-2; D perhaps matches TRBD1 (5 bases). Germline assignment: CDR1 SGHTA and CDR2 FQGNSA. Trimming shortened V by 5 bases and J by 4 bases, and 11 bases separated the two germline ends. The CDR3 is 13 amino acids. The CDR3 nucleotides read TGTGCCAGCAGCCTCCAGGGAACCTATGGCTACACCTTC. It encodes CASSLQGTYGYTF.

The table lists this clone with many counts. The V gene is TRBV10-3, the J gene TRBJ1-6; 8 bases are shared with TRBD1. The CDR3 runs 18 residues. J lost 5 bases, V lost 6 bases, and 15 bases had no gene match. The germline gives CDR1 ENHRY, CDR2 SYGVKD. The CDR3 loop reads CAIRMTGAGRDDNSPLHF. CDR3 bases: TGTGCCATCAGGATGACAGGGGCCGGAAGGGATGATAATTCACCCCTCCACTTT.

V and J are TRBV6-1 and TRBJ1-1; D is ambiguous. Germline V gene sequence: CDR1 MNHNS, CDR2 SASEGT. The CDR3 length is 13 residues. V was cut by 2 bases and J by 6 bases, with 10 bases left in between. CDR3 nucleotide sequence: TGTGCCAGCAGTGAAACGGCAGGTCCTGAAGCTTTCTTT. This sequence encodes CASSETAGPEAFF.

The gene calls are TRBV3-1 (or the pseudogene TRBV3-2) and TRBJ2-1, with 9 positions matching TRBD1. Germline CDR1 reads LGHDT; CDR2 reads YNNKEL (reference sequence). V shed 5 bases and J 5 bases; nucleotides not matched to a gene: 7. The CDR3 runs to 15 residues. The CDR3 DNA sequence: TGTGCCAGCAGCTTCCGGGACAGGGAAAACAATGAGCAGTTCTTC. This translates into CASSFRDRENNEQFF.

The chain carries TRBV20-1 and TRBJ2-5, with D perhaps matching TRBD1 (5 bases). V lost 5 bases to trimming and J lost 5 bases, with 9 bases between them. The germline V gene encodes CDR1 DFQATT and CDR2 SNEGSKA (reference sequence). The CDR3 has 11 residues. This CDR3 reads CSAQGGETQYF. The CDR3 nucleotides read TGCAGTGCTCAGGGTGGGGAGACCCAGTACTTC.

This clone was recorded only once. The genes are TRBV28 and TRBJ1-3; D unclear. V lost 5 bases and J 0 bases, leaving 11 bases between the germline ends. CDR1 and CDR2 (germline): MDHEN, SYDVKM. There are 15 residues in the CDR3. The CDR3 region is CASSPPSSSGNTIYF. DNA of the CDR3: TGTGCCAGCAGTCCACCGAGTAGCTCTGGAAACACCATATATTTT.

This chain joins TRBV30 and TRBJ2-5; D possibly corresponds to TRBD1 (6 bases). The ends were cut back, 4 bases at V and 7 bases at J, with 16 bases in the middle. Germline V CDR1 and CDR2: GTSNPN, SVGIG (reference sequence). The CDR3 consists of 13 residues. The CDR3 coding sequence is TGTGCCTGGAAACAGACCCGAGGGGGGACCCAGTACTTC. Translating gives CAWKQTRGGTQYF.